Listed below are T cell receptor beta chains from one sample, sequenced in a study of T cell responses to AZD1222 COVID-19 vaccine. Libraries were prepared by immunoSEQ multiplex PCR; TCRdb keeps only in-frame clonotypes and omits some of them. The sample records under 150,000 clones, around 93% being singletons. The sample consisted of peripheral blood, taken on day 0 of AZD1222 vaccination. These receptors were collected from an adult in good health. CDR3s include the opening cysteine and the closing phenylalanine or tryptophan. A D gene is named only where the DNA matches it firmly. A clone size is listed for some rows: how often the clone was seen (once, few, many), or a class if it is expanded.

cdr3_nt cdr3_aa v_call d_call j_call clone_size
TGTGCCAGCAGCCCGGGACAGGCAGACACAGATACGCAGTATTTT CASSPGQADTDTQYF TRBV7-3 TRBD1 TRBJ2-3 .
TGTGCCAGCAGCTTAGGCCCGGCCAACCCGACCTACGAGCAGTACTTC CASSLGPANPTYEQYF TRBV7-6 . TRBJ2-7 .
TGCGCCAGCAGCTTGGGCCCGATCAATCAGCCCCAGCATTTT CASSLGPINQPQHF TRBV5-1 . TRBJ1-5 .
TGTGCCAGCAGTTACTCGGGGGAGAGGGGTGAAAAACTGTTTTTT CASSYSGERGEKLFF TRBV6-5 . TRBJ1-4 .
TGTGCCAGCAGCGTCACCCCACTTACGATCGGAGGAGGAGATGGCTACACCTTC CASSVTPLTIGGGDGYTF TRBV9 . TRBJ1-2 .
TGTGCCTGGGCCAGGGGACCCCACCCTAATTCACCCCTCCACTTT CAWARGPHPNSPLHF TRBV30 . TRBJ1-6 .
TGTGCCAGCTCACCACCCAACACTTTCGACCGGGGGCCCCAGCATTTT CASSPPNTFDRGPQHF TRBV18 . TRBJ1-5 .
TGTGCCAGCAGTTCAGGGTTCGACACTGAAGCTTTCTTT CASSSGFDTEAFF TRBV27 . TRBJ1-1 .
TGTGCCAGCAGCGCCCGGGACAGGGGCCGGGAGACCCAGTACTTC CASSARDRGRETQYF TRBV7-2 TRBD1 TRBJ2-5 .
TGTGCCAGCAGCCAAGATACGAGGGGTCGGCCTGAAGCTTTCTTT CASSQDTRGRPEAFF TRBV4-2 . TRBJ1-1 .
TGTGCCAGCAGTGAACAGGGGGTGAGCACTGAAGCTTTCTTT CASSEQGVSTEAFF TRBV2 TRBD1 TRBJ1-1 .
TGTGCCAGCAGCCTCCCACCGCGGGCAGGAGTCTACGAGCAGTACTTC CASSLPPRAGVYEQYF TRBV3-1/TRBV3-2 . TRBJ2-7 .
TGTGCCAGCAGCTTAGCCGCCTTAGATACGCAGTATTTT CASSLAALDTQYF TRBV5-4 . TRBJ2-3 .
TGTGCCAGCAGCCGGTCAGGGGGTGAAAAACTGTTTTTT CASSRSGGEKLFF TRBV16 TRBD1 TRBJ1-4 .
TGTGCCAGCAGCCAAGACCTCTACACTGAGCAGTTCTTC CASSQDLYTEQFF TRBV14 . TRBJ2-1 .
TGCGCCAGCAGTCACCTATTATCCCGGGGGGCCGCGGGTCAGCCCCAGCATTTT CASSHLLSRGAAGQPQHF TRBV23-1 . TRBJ1-5 .
TGTGCCAGTAGTATAGGCGGGAGCTTCACAGATACGCAGTATTTT CASSIGGSFTDTQYF TRBV19 TRBD2 TRBJ2-3 .
TGCGCCAGCAGCTTGGGGCGACAGGGGGTAACAGATACGCAGTATTTT CASSLGRQGVTDTQYF TRBV5-1 TRBD1 TRBJ2-3 .
TGTGCCAGCAGCGCGTACAGGGGCCATTCCACAGATACGCAGTATTTT CASSAYRGHSTDTQYF TRBV7-8 TRBD1 TRBJ2-3 .
TGCGCCAGCAGCGTTTGGACAGGGGGGACCGGGGAGCTGTTTTTT CASSVWTGGTGELFF TRBV5-1 TRBD1 TRBJ2-2 .
TGTGCCAGCAGCTTAGGCGGGGCCAGGGTCAATGAGCAGTTCTTC CASSLGGARVNEQFF TRBV7-8 . TRBJ2-1 .
TGTGCCAGCAGTGGATTAGGGCTAGATACGCGGTATTTT CASSGLGLDTRYF TRBV25-1 . TRBJ2-3 .
TGCAGTGCTAGTGGGCAGGGGCTAGAGACCCAGTACTTC CSASGQGLETQYF TRBV20-1 . TRBJ2-5 .
TGTGCCAGCAGGTCAGGGGCGGTTGAAAAACTGTTTTTT CASRSGAVEKLFF TRBV7-9 . TRBJ1-4 .
TGTGCCAGCAGTCTCCCACCCTTTCCCGCCGGGACAGGGGACTACAATGAGCAGTTCTTC CASSLPPFPAGTGDYNEQFF TRBV7-8 TRBD1 TRBJ2-1 .
TGTGCCAGCAGTTATACAGGGTTTTTCCTCCACTTT CASSYTGFFLHF TRBV12-3/TRBV12-4 . TRBJ1-6 .
TGTGCCAGTAGTATCGACCAGTCCTACGAGCAGTACTTC CASSIDQSYEQYF TRBV19 . TRBJ2-7 .
TGTGCCAGCCGCCTCAGTAGCTCTGGAAACACCATATATTTT CASRLSSSGNTIYF TRBV6-5 . TRBJ1-3 few
TGCAGTGCTAGGATTAGCGGGTATCAGTTCTTC CSARISGYQFF TRBV20-1 TRBD2 TRBJ2-1 .
TGTGCCAGCAGGGCCCTTCTAGCGGGGGGACTCGAGCAGTACTTC CASRALLAGGLEQYF TRBV2 TRBD2 TRBJ2-7 once
TGTGCCACCAGTCGGGCCTTGGAAGAGACCCAGTACTTC CATSRALEETQYF TRBV24-1 . TRBJ2-5 .
TGTGCCAGCAGGCCTGGAGGACACTTTGAAGCTTTCTTT CASRPGGHFEAFF TRBV12-3/TRBV12-4 . TRBJ1-1 once
TGTGCCAGCTCCACCTCGGGCGGCCCTTCCCAGCATTTT CASSTSGGPSQHF TRBV18 . TRBJ1-5 .
TGTGCCAGCAGCCTAGCCTTCGGGGAGCAGTACTTC CASSLAFGEQYF TRBV9 . TRBJ2-7 .
TGCGCCAGCAGCGATCTGTGGGCCGGGGAGCTGTTTTTT CASSDLWAGELFF TRBV5-1 . TRBJ2-2 .
TGCGCCAGCAGCCCACGGGCTAGCTCAGGGGTCTACGAGCAGTACTTC CASSPRASSGVYEQYF TRBV4-3 . TRBJ2-7 .
TGTGCCAGCAGCTTGGAGGCTAGCGGGCCCAAAAACATTCAGTACTTC CASSLEASGPKNIQYF TRBV5-4 TRBD2 TRBJ2-4 .
TGTGCCAGCAGTGGGACAGAGGGGGGTTCAGTCTACGAGCAGTACTTC CASSGTEGGSVYEQYF TRBV25-1 . TRBJ2-7 .
TGTGCCAGCAGTTCGTTCCTTCGGGGCACTGAAGCTTTCTTT CASSSFLRGTEAFF TRBV27 . TRBJ1-1 .
TGTGCCAGCAGCTCGGGACTAGCGGGAGGCGAGCAGTACTTC CASSSGLAGGEQYF TRBV7-2 TRBD2 TRBJ2-7 .
TGTGCCATCAGTGAGTTTGAGACAGGCGATTTTAATGAGCAGTTCTTC CAISEFETGDFNEQFF TRBV10-3 . TRBJ2-1 .
TGTGCCAGCAGCTTAGCGCGGGGGGTGGGCACAGATACGCAGTATTTT CASSLARGVGTDTQYF TRBV7-2 TRBD2 TRBJ2-3 .
TGCGCCAGCAGTCACGACGCCCAGGAAGCTTTCTTT CASSHDAQEAFF TRBV23-1 . TRBJ1-1 .
TGTGCCAGCAGTGGCGGGGGGCGTACCGGGGAGCTGTTTTTT CASSGGGRTGELFF TRBV3-1/TRBV3-2 TRBD2 TRBJ2-2 .
TGTGCCAGCAGCGAGACGAGCTACGAGCAGTACTTC CASSETSYEQYF TRBV12-3/TRBV12-4 . TRBJ2-7 .
TGTGCTAGTGGCCAAGGGACGTTAAATAAAGCTTTCTTT CASGQGTLNKAFF TRBV12-5 . TRBJ1-1 .
TGTGCCACCAGCATTATGTACCGGGGCCGGAGCAATCAGCCCCAGCATTTT CATSIMYRGRSNQPQHF TRBV15 . TRBJ1-5 .
TGTGCCAGCAGCCAAGACCGAGCAGGGGGCTACGAGCAGTACTTC CASSQDRAGGYEQYF TRBV3-1/TRBV3-2 TRBD1 TRBJ2-7 .
TGTGCCAGCAGTGAAGCGACGGTGAACACTGAAGCTTTCTTT CASSEATVNTEAFF TRBV6-1 . TRBJ1-1 .
TGTGCCAGCAGCTTTTTTCTGGGCGGGGCAGGCAATGAGCAGTTCTTC CASSFFLGGAGNEQFF TRBV7-8 . TRBJ2-1 .
TGTGCCAGCAGCGTAGCTCAGGCAGGTGGAAACACCATATATTTT CASSVAQAGGNTIYF TRBV9 . TRBJ1-3 .
TGTGCCAGCAGGATAGGACAGGATGGGCAGTTCTTC CASRIGQDGQFF TRBV6-5 TRBD1 TRBJ2-1 .
TGTGCCAGCAGCTTGGCCTATGGACAGGGACAATCCGACGAGCAGTACTTC CASSLAYGQGQSDEQYF TRBV5-5 TRBD1 TRBJ2-7 .
TGCGCCAGCAGCTTGGGAGGGACGGACTATGGCTACACCTTC CASSLGGTDYGYTF TRBV5-1 . TRBJ1-2 .
TGTGCCAGCACCCTCCAAGGGGCTGGCTACACCTTC CASTLQGAGYTF TRBV5-4 . TRBJ1-2 .
TGCGCCAGCAGCCAAGCTCCAGCCCTGGGACAGTTCTTC CASSQAPALGQFF TRBV4-1 . TRBJ2-1 .